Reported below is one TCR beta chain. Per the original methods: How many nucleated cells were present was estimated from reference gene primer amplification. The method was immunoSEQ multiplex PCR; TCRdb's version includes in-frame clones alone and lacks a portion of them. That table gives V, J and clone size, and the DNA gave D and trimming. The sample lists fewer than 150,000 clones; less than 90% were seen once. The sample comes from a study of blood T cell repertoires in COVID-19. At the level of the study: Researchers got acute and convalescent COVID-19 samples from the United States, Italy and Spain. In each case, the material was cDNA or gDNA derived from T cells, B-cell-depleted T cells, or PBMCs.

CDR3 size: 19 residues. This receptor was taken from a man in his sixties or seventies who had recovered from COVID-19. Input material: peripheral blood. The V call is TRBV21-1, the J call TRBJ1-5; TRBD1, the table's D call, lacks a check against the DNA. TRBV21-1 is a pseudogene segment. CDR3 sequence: CASSVNQSRDREGNQPQHF. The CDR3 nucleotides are TGTGCCAGCAGCGTAAACCAATCCAGGGACAGGGAGGGCAATCAGCCCCAGCATTTT.